Listed below are T cell receptor beta chains from one sample, sequenced in a study of monozygotic twins with inflammatory bowel disease. TCRdb reprocessed the 5' RACE reads and reports one entry per CDR3 protein, with no DNA. The listing contains 200,000 to 250,000 distinct CDR3 sequences. Sequenced material: blood. These receptors were taken from a human donor with ulcerative colitis or Crohn's disease, or a healthy co-twin of an affected twin (not recorded which). CDR3s include the opening cysteine and the closing phenylalanine or tryptophan.

V	J	CDR3
TRBV5-1	TRBJ1-6	CASSFDDSPLHF
TRBV4-3	TRBJ1-1	CASSQEKVGSLNTEAFF
TRBV7-2	TRBJ2-1	CASSFPGQRDYNEQFF
TRBV4-2	TRBJ2-1	CASSQVPGGSSYNEQFF
TRBV7-3	TRBJ2-3	CASSLKGAGDTQYF
TRBV7-3	TRBJ1-4	CASSFRANEKLFF
TRBV20-1	TRBJ2-4	CSASPSGSWWQYF
TRBV12-3/TRBV12-4	TRBJ2-1	CASSSRLAGGHNLYNEQFF
TRBV5-1	TRBJ2-1	CASRPLPVQGPRSSYNEQFF
TRBV5-1	TRBJ2-6	CASSLDWRSGANVLTF
TRBV19	TRBJ1-2	CASSPFPGVSYGYTF
TRBV6-1	TRBJ1-4	CASSTVTDQLFF
TRBV27	TRBJ2-7	CASSLGLARHEQYF
TRBV20-1	TRBJ1-5	CSARDPEGLSQPQHF
TRBV20-1	TRBJ2-5	CSATLLAGQETQYF
TRBV12-3/TRBV12-4	TRBJ1-2	CASSPGFGSYGYTF
TRBV2	TRBJ2-2	CASTLFESNTGELFF
TRBV7-2	TRBJ2-1	CASSLVRTGPNEQFF
TRBV6-1	TRBJ2-4	CASSLDPKNIQYF
TRBV6-2/TRBV6-3	TRBJ2-3	CASTKSTGTGGTDTQYF
TRBV7-8	TRBJ1-1	CASSLERTPEAFF
TRBV7-9	TRBJ1-4	CASTDRGLTNEKLFF
TRBV5-1	TRBJ2-2	CASSSAGGSNTGELFF
TRBV12-3/TRBV12-4	TRBJ2-1	CASTPGEIAYNEQFF
TRBV6-1	TRBJ1-1	CASTPYGGLGTEAFF
TRBV28	TRBJ2-7	CASIDNHYEQYF
TRBV12-3/TRBV12-4	TRBJ1-5	CASSSRQGWNQPQHF
TRBV12-3/TRBV12-4	TRBJ2-5	CASSLDHGETQYF
TRBV11-2	TRBJ2-1	CASSFPGLYNEQFF
TRBV28	TRBJ2-7	CASSLGGWNYEQYF
TRBV9	TRBJ2-1	CASSFSNPGGIYNEQFF
TRBV20-1	TRBJ1-2	CSAPAFQRRFYGYTF
TRBV5-1	TRBJ2-3	CASSPTPARGTDTQYF
TRBV11-2	TRBJ1-6	CASSSRPKSSPLHF